The sequence of this TCR beta chain was determined in a study of blood T cell repertoires in COVID-19. About the research overall: Samples taken during acute and convalescent COVID-19 were collected in the United States, Italy and Spain.

Between the trimmed V and J ends, which lost 1 base and 5 bases, there was a span of 9 bases. CDR3 length equals 14 residues. Germline CDR1 reads SGHAT; CDR2 reads FQNNGV. In the authors' workflow: Estimation of nucleated cell counts relied on the amplification of reference gene primers. TCRdb's copy holds only in-frame clones and misses some; the assay was immunoSEQ multiplex PCR. V and J calls plus clone size are reproduced from that table; the DNA served to infer D and trimming. Among 250,000 to 300,000 clones listed, approximately 85% were seen once. Sequencing used PBMCs or T cells enriched from blood (not recorded which). The gene calls are TRBV11-2 and TRBJ2-1, with D unresolved. This clonotype was obtained from a woman between 50 and 59 years old who had been exposed to COVID-19. In DNA, the CDR3 is TGTGCCAGCAGCTTAGTACCCACACACAATGAGCAGTTCTTC. It codes for CASSLVPTHNEQFF.